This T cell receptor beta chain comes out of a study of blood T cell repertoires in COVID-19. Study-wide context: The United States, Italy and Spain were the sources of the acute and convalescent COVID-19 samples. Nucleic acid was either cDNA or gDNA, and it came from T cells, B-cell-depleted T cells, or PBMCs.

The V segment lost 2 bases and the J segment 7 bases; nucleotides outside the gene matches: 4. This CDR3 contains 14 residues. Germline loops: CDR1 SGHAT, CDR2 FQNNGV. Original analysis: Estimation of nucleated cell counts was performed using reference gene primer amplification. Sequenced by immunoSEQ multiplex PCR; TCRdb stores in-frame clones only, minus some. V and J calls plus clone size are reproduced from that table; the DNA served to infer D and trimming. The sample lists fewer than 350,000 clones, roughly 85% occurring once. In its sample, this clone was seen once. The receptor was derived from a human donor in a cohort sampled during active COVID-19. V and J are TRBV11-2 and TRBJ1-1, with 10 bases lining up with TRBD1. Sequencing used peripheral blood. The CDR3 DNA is TGTGCCAGCAGCTTAAACGGACAGGGGGTTGAAGCTTTCTTT. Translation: CASSLNGQGVEAFF. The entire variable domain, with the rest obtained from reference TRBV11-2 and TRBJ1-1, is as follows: EAGVAQSPRYKIIEKRQSVAFWCNPISGHATLYWYQQILGQGPKLLIQFQNNGVVDDSQLPKDRFSAERLKGVDSTLKIQPAKLEDSAVYLCASSLNGQGVEAFFGQGTRLTVV.